This T cell receptor (beta chain) emerged from a study of T cells expressing NK-cell markers (TCRdb year 2020). The study in broad terms: About 8 donors provided sorted CD3+CD56+NKG2C+, CD3+CD56+NKG2C- and CD3+CD56-NKG2C+ T-cell subsets, whose TCR beta-chain repertoires were profiled. Sequencing of the libraries produced 2 x 150 bp reads on Illumina HiSeq 2000/2500, MiSeq or NextSeq. Among the eight sequenced donors, seven were HCMV-seropositive and one was HCMV-seronegative. The eight sequenced donors were randomly selected healthy volunteers, three men and five women. What the research found in general, with its limitations: Whether the expanded NKG2C-expressing T cell clones were specific for HCMV antigens remained unclear. Those dominant clonotypes were again the most abundant among CD3+CD56-NKG2C+ cells in four donors, at about 28.3-65%. In six donors, the dominant CD3+CD56+NKG2C+ clonotypes were among the top 10 CD8+ clonotypes and accounted for about 1.0-8% of CD8+ T cells.

HCMV serostatus was determined by detecting HCMV-specific IgG in serum with a commercial ELISA kit. Ficoll density gradient centrifugation was used to isolate peripheral blood mononuclear cells from blood. The data were produced on an Illumina HiSeq 2000. The TCR beta cDNA libraries were made using 5'RACE template switching, a step that added both a universal primer site and unique molecular identifiers. Priming for cDNA synthesis came from the TCR beta constant segment, and two successive PCR amplification steps followed. Per the source publication's procedure: MIGEC was used to demultiplex reads and group reads by UMI, and MiTCR was used to assemble and quantify clonotypes. To remove erroneous sequences, TCR cDNA sequences were retained only when supported by two or more reads. The tcR package was used for downstream repertoire analysis, with clonotypes matched between fractions based on CDR3 nucleotide sequence plus V segment. VDJmatch was used to annotate antigen specificity against VDJdb, with one amino acid substitution allowed in CDR3. Based on TCRdb reprocessing of the reads, there is one entry per CDR3 protein sequence, and DNA is missing. TCRdb assigned the V and J calls; the authors' analysis was not used. The sample table records about 260,000 distinct CDR3 sequences. The top ten hold roughly 0.4% of the sample.

The germline V gene encodes CDR1 SNHLY and CDR2 FYNNEI. The CDR3 starts with the cysteine, ends with the phenylalanine, and has 13 residues. No DNA accompanies this entry. Concerning this clonotype: No cognate antigen has been identified for it.

The sequenced sample consisted of blood T cells: a sorted CD56 or NKG2C T cell subset, CD4+ or CD8+ T cells, or bulk PBMC T cells (not recorded which). Recombination connected TRBV2 to TRBJ1-5; there is no DNA to check the TCRdb D call of TRBD1. The sequence derives from a man between 18 and 29 years old in good health. Donor details come from another sample of the same person, matched by shared clones. The CDR3: CASSELQGMTQHF.